This is a list of T cell receptor beta chains from one sample in a study of shared clonotypes between healthy human individuals. Clones were read by immunoSEQ multiplex PCR, and TCRdb kept only the in-frame ones, dropping some. Of roughly 2.2 million clones in the sample, just over 90% are singletons; the top ten hold 0.39%. The sample taken for sequencing was naive CD4+ T cells from PBMCs. The source is a man between 18 and 35 years old in good health. Some clones in this sample may be carry-over from other donors' samples. Both conserved end residues are part of each CDR3. The D gene is left open where the match is weak. Clone sizes are given selectively: once, few, many, or a class where the clone is expanded.

>NA|TRBV9|TRBJ2-7|NA|15
TGTGCCAGCAGCCGCACAGGAGGGGATATGTACGAGCAGTACTTC
CASSRTGGDMYEQYF
>NA|TRBV18|TRBJ2-2|NA|15
TGTGCCAGCTCAATAGCGCGTTCAAGCACCGGGGAGCTGTTTTTT
CASSIARSSTGELFF
>NA|TRBV7-3|TRBJ2-3|NA|12
TGTGCCAGCAGCTTAAGGGAGGATACGCAGTATTTT
CASSLREDTQYF
>NA|TRBV9|TRBJ2-2|NA|15
TGTGCCAGCAGCCTCCGACGTACGAACACCGGGGAGCTGTTTTTT
CASSLRRTNTGELFF
>once|TRBV11-3|TRBJ2-3|TRBD1|16
TGTGCCAGCAGCCCCTCCGGGACAGAGAAGGCAGATACGCAGTATTTT
CASSPSGTEKADTQYF
>once|TRBV2|TRBJ2-3|TRBD2|14
TGTGCCAGCAGCCTCGCGGGAGGGACAGATACGCAGTATTTT
CASSLAGGTDTQYF
>NA|TRBV18|TRBJ2-3|NA|14
TGTGCCAGCTCAACCTACATTAGCACAGATACGCAGTATTTT
CASSTYISTDTQYF
>NA|TRBV30|TRBJ1-4|TRBD1|12
TGTGCCACGGGCAGGGGGAATGAAAAACTGTTTTTT
CATGRGNEKLFF
>NA|TRBV7-2|TRBJ2-1|NA|13
TGTGGGGGGACATTTAGCTCCTACAATGAGCAGTTCTTC
CGGTFSSYNEQFF
>NA|TRBV5-1|TRBJ1-1|NA|14
TGCGCCAGCAGCTTGGACAGCTTGAACACTGAAGCTTTCTTT
CASSLDSLNTEAFF
>NA|TRBV12-5|TRBJ2-5|NA|17
TGTGCTAGTGGTTTGGTTTTGGGCAACACGGCACAAGAGACCCAGTACTTC
CASGLVLGNTAQETQYF
>NA|TRBV14|TRBJ2-7|NA|13
TGTGCCAGCAGCCAAATCTCCCTCTACGAGCAGTACTTC
CASSQISLYEQYF
>NA|TRBV4-2|TRBJ1-4|TRBD1|15
TGTGCCAGCAGCCAAGCGGACAGGGATCAGGAAAAACTGTTTTTT
CASSQADRDQEKLFF
>once|TRBV7-2|TRBJ2-7|TRBD2|15
TGTGCCAGCAGCTTAGATTCTAGCGGCACCTACGAGCAGTACTTC
CASSLDSSGTYEQYF
>NA|TRBV7-2|TRBJ2-3|TRBD2|16
TGTGCCAGCAGCTTAGGCAGCGGGAGAGGCCCGAATACGCAGTATTTT
CASSLGSGRGPNTQYF
>NA|TRBV15|TRBJ1-4|TRBD1|15
TGTGCCACCAGCAGAGTGAGGGGGCAGAGTGAAAAACTGTTTTTT
CATSRVRGQSEKLFF
>NA|TRBV5-1|TRBJ1-1|TRBD1|15
TGCGCCAGCAGCTTTGGGGACAGGGGTGGCACTGAAGCTTTCTTT
CASSFGDRGGTEAFF
>NA|TRBV5-1|TRBJ1-4|NA|16
TGCGCCAGCAGCTTGTATGGGGATCCCACTAATGAAAAACTGTTTTTT
CASSLYGDPTNEKLFF
>once|TRBV5-1|TRBJ2-1|TRBD1|17
TGCGCCAGCAGCTCTCAGGGGGCGACTGTTTCGGGCAATGAGCAGTTCTTC
CASSSQGATVSGNEQFF
>NA|TRBV7-9|TRBJ2-2|NA|16
TGTGCCAGCAGCTCGAACGAGGGAGTTCGGACCGGGGAGCTGTTTTTT
CASSSNEGVRTGELFF
>NA|TRBV9|TRBJ2-3|NA|14
TGTGCCAGCAGCCCTGCACAGTTCACAGATACGCAGTATTTT
CASSPAQFTDTQYF
>once|TRBV7-2|TRBJ2-7|TRBD1|18
TGTGCCAGCAGCTCCGGTCCCGGGACAGGGAAATCCTACTACGAGCAGTACTTC
CASSSGPGTGKSYYEQYF
>NA|TRBV2|TRBJ2-1|NA|12
TGTGCCAGCCAAACGAGAGAAAATGAGCAGTTCTTC
CASQTRENEQFF
>once|TRBV9|TRBJ2-7|NA|15
TGTGCCAGCAGTCCCAGTTTAGGGGGGGTCTACGAGCAGTACTTC
CASSPSLGGVYEQYF
>NA|TRBV5-1|TRBJ1-1|TRBD1|14
TGCGCCAGCAGTTTACAGGGGGCGCGCACTGAAGCTTTCTTT
CASSLQGARTEAFF
>NA|TRBV18|TRBJ1-1|TRBD1|14
TGTGCCAGCTCAAAAACAGGGGAGAACACTGAAGCTTTCTTT
CASSKTGENTEAFF